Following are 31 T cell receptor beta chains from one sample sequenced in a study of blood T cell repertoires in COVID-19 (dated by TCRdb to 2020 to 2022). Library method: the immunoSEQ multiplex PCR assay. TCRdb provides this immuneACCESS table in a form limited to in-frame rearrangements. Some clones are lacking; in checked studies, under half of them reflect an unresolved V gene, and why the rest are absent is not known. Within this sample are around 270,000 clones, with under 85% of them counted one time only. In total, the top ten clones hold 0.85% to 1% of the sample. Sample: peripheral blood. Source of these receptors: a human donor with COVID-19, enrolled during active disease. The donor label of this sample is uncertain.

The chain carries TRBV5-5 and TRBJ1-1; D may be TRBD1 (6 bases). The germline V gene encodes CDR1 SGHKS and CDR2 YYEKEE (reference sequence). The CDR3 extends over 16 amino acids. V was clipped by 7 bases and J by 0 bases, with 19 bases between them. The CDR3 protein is CASRHSLGDMNTEAFF. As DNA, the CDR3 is TGTGCCAGCCGCCATAGCCTTGGGGACATGAACACTGAAGCTTTCTTT.

This CDR3 is CATSDNRAQGYTF. DNA of the CDR3: TGTGCCACCAGTGACAACAGAGCCCAGGGCTACACCTTC. This sequence joins TRBV24-1 and TRBJ1-2; D is unclear. The V end was cut by 4 bases, the J end by 8 bases, with 13 bases between. The CDR3 has 13 amino acids. CDR1 and CDR2 from the germline V gene are KGHDR and SFDVKD.

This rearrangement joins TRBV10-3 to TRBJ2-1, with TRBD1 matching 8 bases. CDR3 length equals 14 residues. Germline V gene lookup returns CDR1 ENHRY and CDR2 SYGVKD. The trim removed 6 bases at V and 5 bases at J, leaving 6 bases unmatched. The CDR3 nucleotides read TGTGCCATCAGGGACAGGGTAAGGGACAATGAGCAGTTCTTC. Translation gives CAIRDRVRDNEQFF.

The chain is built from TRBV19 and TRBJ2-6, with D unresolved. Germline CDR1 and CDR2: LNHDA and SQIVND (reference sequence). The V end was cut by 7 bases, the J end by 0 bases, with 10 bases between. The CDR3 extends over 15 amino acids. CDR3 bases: TGTGCCAGTAAAGACATTTTCTCTGGGGCCAACGTCCTGACTTTC. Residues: CASKDIFSGANVLTF.

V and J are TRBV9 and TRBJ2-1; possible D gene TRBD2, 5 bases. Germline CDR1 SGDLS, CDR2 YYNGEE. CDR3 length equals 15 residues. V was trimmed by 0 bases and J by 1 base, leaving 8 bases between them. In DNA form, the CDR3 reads TGTGCCAGCAGCGTAGTTGGGGAGTCCTACAATGAGCAGTTCTTC. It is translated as CASSVVGESYNEQFF.

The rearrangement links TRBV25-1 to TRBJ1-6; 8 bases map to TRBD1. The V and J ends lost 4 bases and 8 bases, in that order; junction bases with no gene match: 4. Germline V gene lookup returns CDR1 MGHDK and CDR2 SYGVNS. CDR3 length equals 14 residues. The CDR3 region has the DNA TGTGCCAGCAGTGCCCAGGGGGCGGATTCACCCCTCCACTTT. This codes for CASSAQGADSPLHF.

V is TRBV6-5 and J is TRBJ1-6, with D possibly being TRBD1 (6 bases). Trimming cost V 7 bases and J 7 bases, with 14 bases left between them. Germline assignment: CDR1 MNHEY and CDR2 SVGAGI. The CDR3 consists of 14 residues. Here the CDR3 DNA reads TGTGCCAGCAATCGAGGGGGGGTAAATTCACCCCTCCACTTT. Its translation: CASNRGGVNSPLHF.

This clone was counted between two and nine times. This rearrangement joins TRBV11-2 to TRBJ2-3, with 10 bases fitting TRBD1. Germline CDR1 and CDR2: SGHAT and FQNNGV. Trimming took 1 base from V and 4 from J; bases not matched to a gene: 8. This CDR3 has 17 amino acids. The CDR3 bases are TGTGCCAGCAGCTTAGCCCGGGACAGGGGCCTAGCAGATACGCAGTATTTT. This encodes CASSLARDRGLADTQYF.

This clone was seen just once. The CDR3 coding sequence is TGTGCCAGCAGCTTATCAGGGAATCTGAAGACCGGGGAGCTGTTTTTT. This sequence encodes CASSLSGNLKTGELFF. The chain has TRBV5-4 and TRBJ2-2, with a possible D match to TRBD1 (5 bases). Germline lookup yields CDR1 SGHNT and CDR2 YYREEE (reference sequence). The CDR3 consists of 16 residues. V was clipped by 2 bases and J by 5 bases, with 16 bases between them.

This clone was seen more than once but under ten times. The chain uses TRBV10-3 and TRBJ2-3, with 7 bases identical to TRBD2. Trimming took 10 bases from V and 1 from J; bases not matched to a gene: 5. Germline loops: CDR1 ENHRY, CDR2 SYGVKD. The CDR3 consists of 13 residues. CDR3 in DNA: TGTGCCACCCTTGGGAGGGGCACAGATACGCAGTATTTT. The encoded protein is CATLGRGTDTQYF.

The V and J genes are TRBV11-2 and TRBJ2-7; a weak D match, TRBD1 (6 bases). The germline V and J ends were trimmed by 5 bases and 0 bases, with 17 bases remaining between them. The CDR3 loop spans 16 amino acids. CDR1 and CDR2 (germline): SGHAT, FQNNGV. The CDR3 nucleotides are TGTGCCAGCAGCCCAGGCAGGGCCAGGGGCTCCTACGAGCAGTACTTC. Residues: CASSPGRARGSYEQYF.

CDR3 amino acids: CASGLQGSYNSPLHF. As DNA, the CDR3 is TGTGCCAGCGGCCTACAGGGATCCTATAATTCACCCCTCCACTTT. The chain combines TRBV6-5 with TRBJ1-6; the D gene is possibly TRBD1 (6 bases). From germline, CDR1 is MNHEY and CDR2 SVGAGI. V dropped 8 bases and J dropped 1 base, with 12 bases sitting between them. The CDR3 runs 15 residues.

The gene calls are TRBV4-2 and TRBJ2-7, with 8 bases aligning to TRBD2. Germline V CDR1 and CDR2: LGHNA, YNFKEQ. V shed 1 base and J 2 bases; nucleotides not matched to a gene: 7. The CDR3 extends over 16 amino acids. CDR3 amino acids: CASSQVPTSGTYEQYF. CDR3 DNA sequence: TGTGCCAGCAGCCAAGTGCCTACTAGCGGAACCTACGAGCAGTACTTC.

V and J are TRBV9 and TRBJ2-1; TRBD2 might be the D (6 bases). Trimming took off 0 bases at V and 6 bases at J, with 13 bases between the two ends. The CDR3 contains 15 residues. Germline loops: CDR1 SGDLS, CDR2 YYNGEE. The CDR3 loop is CASSVAGEGSNEQFF. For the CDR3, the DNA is TGTGCCAGCAGCGTAGCGGGAGAGGGGTCCAATGAGCAGTTCTTC.

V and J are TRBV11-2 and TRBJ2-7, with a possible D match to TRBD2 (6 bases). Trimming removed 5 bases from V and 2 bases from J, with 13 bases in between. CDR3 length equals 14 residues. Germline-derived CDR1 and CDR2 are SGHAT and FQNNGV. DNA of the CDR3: TGTGCCAGCAGCCACCCCGGGGGAACCTACGAGCAGTACTTC. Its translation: CASSHPGGTYEQYF.

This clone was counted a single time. The CDR3 sequence: CASSLGPQGTYEQYF. The CDR3 region has the DNA TGTGCCAGCAGCTTAGGGCCACAGGGGACCTACGAGCAGTACTTC. V and J are TRBV7-2 and TRBJ2-7, with 7 bases that match TRBD1. Germline trimming cut 1 base from V and 2 bases from J; bases unmatched to any gene: 5. The CDR3 has 15 amino acids. Germline V CDR1 and CDR2: SGHTA, FQGNSA.

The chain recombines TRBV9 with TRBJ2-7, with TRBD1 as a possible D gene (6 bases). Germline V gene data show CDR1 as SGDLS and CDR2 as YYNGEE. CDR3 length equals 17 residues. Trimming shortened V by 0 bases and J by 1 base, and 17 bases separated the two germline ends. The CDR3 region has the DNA TGTGCCAGCAGCGTAGCCCCTATGGGCAGGGGTTCCTACGAGCAGTACTTC. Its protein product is CASSVAPMGRGSYEQYF.

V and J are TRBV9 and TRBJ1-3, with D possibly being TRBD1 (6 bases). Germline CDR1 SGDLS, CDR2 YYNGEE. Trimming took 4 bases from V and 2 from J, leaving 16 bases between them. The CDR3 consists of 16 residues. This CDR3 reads CASSPDRPGAGNTIYF. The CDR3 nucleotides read TGTGCCAGCAGCCCCGATAGGCCAGGGGCTGGAAACACCATATATTTT. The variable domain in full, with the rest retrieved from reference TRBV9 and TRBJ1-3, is DSGVTQTPKHLITATGQRVTLRCSPRSGDLSVYWYQQSLDQGLQFLIQYYNGEERAKGNILERFSAQQFPDLHSELNLSSLELGDSALYFCASSPDRPGAGNTIYFGEGSWLTVV.

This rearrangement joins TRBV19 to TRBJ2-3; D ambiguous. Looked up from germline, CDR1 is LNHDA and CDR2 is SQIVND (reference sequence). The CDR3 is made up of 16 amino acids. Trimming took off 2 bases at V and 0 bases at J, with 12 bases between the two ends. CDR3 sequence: CASSIMADTSTDTQYF. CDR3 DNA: TGTGCCAGTAGTATAATGGCAGACACTAGCACAGATACGCAGTATTTT.

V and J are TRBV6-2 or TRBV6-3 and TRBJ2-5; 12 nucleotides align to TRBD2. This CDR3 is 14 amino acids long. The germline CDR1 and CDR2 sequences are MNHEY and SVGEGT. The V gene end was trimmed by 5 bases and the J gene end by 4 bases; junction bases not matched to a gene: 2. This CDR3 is CASSLAGGPETQYF. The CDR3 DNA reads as TGTGCCAGCAGTCTAGCGGGAGGGCCAGAGACCCAGTACTTC.

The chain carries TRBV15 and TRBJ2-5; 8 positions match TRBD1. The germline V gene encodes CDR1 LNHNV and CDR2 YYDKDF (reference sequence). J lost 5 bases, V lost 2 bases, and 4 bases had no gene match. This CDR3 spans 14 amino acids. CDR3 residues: CATSRPDRAETQYF. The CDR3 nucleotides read TGTGCCACCAGCAGACCGGACAGGGCCGAGACCCAGTACTTC.

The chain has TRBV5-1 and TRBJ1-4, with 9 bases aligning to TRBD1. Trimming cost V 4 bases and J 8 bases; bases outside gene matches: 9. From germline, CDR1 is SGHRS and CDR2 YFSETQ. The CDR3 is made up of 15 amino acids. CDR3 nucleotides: TGCGCCAGCAGCCCGGACAGGGGAGGCCAGGAAAAACTGTTTTTT. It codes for CASSPDRGGQEKLFF.

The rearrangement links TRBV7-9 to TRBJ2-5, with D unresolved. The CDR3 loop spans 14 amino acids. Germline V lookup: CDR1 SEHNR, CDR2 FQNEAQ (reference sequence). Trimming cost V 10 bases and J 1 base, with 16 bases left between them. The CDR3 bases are TGTGCCACCAACCCCAGGTTCCTCCAAGAGACCCAGTACTTC. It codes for CATNPRFLQETQYF. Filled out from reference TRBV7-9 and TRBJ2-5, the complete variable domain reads DTGVSQNPRHKITKRGQNVTFRCDPISEHNRLYWYRQTLGQGPEFLTYFQNEAQLEKSRLLSDRFSAERPKGSFSTLEIQRTEQGDSAMYLCATNPRFLQETQYFGPGTRLLVL.

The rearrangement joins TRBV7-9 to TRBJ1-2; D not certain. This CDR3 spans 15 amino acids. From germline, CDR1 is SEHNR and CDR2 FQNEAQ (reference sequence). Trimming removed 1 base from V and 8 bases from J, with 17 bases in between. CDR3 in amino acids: CASSLVFGQARGYTF. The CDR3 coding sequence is TGTGCCAGCAGCTTAGTTTTTGGGCAGGCCAGAGGCTACACCTTC.

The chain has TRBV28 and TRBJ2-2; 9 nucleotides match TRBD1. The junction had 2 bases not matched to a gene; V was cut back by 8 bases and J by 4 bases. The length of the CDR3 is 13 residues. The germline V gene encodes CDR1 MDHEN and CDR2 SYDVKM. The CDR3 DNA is TGTGCCAGCCGGACAGGGGCCACCGGGGAGCTGTTTTTT. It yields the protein CASRTGATGELFF.

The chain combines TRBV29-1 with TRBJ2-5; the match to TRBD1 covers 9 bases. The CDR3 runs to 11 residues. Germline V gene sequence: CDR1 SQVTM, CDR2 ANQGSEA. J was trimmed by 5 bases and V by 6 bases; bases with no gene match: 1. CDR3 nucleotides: TGCAGCGTGACAGGGGGGGAGACCCAGTACTTC. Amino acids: CSVTGGETQYF.

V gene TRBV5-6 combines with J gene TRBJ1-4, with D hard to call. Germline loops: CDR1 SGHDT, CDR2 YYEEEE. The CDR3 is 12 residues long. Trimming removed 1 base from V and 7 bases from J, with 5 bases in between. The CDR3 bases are TGTGCCAGCAGCTTGAACAGTGAAAAACTGTTTTTT. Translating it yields CASSLNSEKLFF.

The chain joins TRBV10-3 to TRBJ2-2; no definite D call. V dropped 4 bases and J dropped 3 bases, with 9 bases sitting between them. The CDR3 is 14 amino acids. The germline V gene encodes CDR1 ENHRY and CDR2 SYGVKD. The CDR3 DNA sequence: TGTGCCATCAGTGTTCTCCTTGACACCGGGGAGCTGTTTTTT. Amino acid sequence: CAISVLLDTGELFF.

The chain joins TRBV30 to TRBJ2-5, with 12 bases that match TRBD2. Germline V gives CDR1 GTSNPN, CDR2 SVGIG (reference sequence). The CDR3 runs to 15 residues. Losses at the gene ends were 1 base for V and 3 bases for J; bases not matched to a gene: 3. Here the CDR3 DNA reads TGTGCCTGGAGTGACCTAGCGGGAGGGAAAGAGACCCAGTACTTC. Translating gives CAWSDLAGGKETQYF. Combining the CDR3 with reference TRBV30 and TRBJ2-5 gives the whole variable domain SQTIHQWPATLVQPVGSPLSLECTVEGTSNPNLYWYRQAAGRGLQLLFYSVGIGQISSEVPQNLSASRPQDRQFILSSKKLLLSDSGFYLCAWSDLAGGKETQYFGPGTRLLVL.

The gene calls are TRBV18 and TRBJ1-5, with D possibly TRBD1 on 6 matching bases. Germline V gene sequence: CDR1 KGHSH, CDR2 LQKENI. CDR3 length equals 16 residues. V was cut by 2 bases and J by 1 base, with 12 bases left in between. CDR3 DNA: TGTGCCAGCTCACCATCAGGACAGATAAGCAATCAGCCCCAGCATTTT. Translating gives CASSPSGQISNQPQHF.

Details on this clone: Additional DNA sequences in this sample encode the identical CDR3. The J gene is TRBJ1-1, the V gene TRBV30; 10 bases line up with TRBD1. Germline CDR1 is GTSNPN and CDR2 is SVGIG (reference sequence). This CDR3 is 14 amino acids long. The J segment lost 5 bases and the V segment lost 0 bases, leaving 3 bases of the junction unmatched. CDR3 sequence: CAWSVGQGTTEAFF. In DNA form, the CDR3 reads TGTGCCTGGAGTGTGGGACAGGGGACTACTGAAGCTTTCTTT.